Below, 29 T cell receptor beta chains from the same sample are listed, as sequenced in a study of identical twins. TCRdb reanalysed the 5' RACE reads using MiXCR and keeps one entry per CDR3 protein. The sample yields about 190,000 distinct CDR3 sequences, less than 20% seen once. These records were also assigned to another study, of T cells expressing NK-cell markers.

The sequenced sample consisted of CD8+ T cells sorted from blood. The receptors originated from a woman aged 18-29 years in good health.

The chain carries TRBV29-1 and TRBJ1-2; D is ambiguous. The germline gives CDR1 SQVTM, CDR2 ANQGSEA. V dropped 0 bases and J dropped 1 base, with 6 bases sitting between them. This CDR3 has 13 amino acids. The CDR3 region is CSVEDSGNYGYTF. In DNA form, the CDR3 reads TGCAGCGTTGAAGATTCGGGTAACTATGGCTACACCTTC.

This clonotype was seen only a few times. The chain is built from TRBV7-8 and TRBJ2-7; no firm D call. V shed 1 base and J shed 6 bases, with 10 bases lying between them. Germline lookup yields CDR1 SGHVS and CDR2 FQNEAQ. The length of the CDR3 is 13 residues. CDR3 sequence (DNA): TGTGCCAGCAGCTTAGGTCCCCGGAGCGAGCAGTACTTC. It translates to CASSLGPRSEQYF.

The chain is built from TRBV12-3 or TRBV12-4 and TRBJ2-5; D is tentatively TRBD1 or TRBD2 (6 bases each). The V end lost 3 bases, the J end lost 8 bases, and 13 bases lay between the germline ends. The length of the CDR3 is 13 residues. As DNA, the CDR3 is TGTGCCAGCAGTTTGGGCGGGACACCTACCCAGTACTTC. This codes for CASSLGGTPTQYF.

The chain carries TRBV15 and TRBJ1-5; D gene ambiguous. CDR3 size: 15 residues. Trimming removed 5 bases at V and 6 bases at J, with 17 bases between. CDR1 is LNHNV, CDR2 YYDKDF, per germline (reference sequence). The CDR3 DNA is TGTGCCACCAGCCCCTTCGGGCAGGTGGGTCAGCCCCAGCATTTT. Translated: CATSPFGQVGQPQHF.

This clonotype appeared a few times. This rearrangement joins TRBV4-2 to TRBJ2-7; D is perhaps TRBD2 (6 bases). Germline values: CDR1 LGHNA, CDR2 YNFKEQ. The CDR3 consists of 12 residues. Trimming removed 0 bases from V and 7 bases from J, with 7 bases in between. The CDR3 bases are TGTGCCAGCAGCCAAGATAGCGGAGAGCAGTACTTC. It translates to CASSQDSGEQYF.

This clonotype was found a few times. V gene TRBV6-1 combines with J gene TRBJ1-1, with D unclear. The V gene's germline CDR1 is MNHNS and CDR2 SASEGT. This CDR3 has 13 residues. Trimming took off 2 bases at V and 7 bases at J, with 11 bases between the two ends. The DNA for the CDR3 is TGTGCCAGCAGTGAAAGAAGTATAAGTGAAGCTTTCTTT. Protein product: CASSERSISEAFF.

This clonotype has a single count. The chain combines TRBV29-1 with TRBJ1-2; no definite D call. CDR3 length equals 12 residues. The germline V gene encodes CDR1 SQVTM and CDR2 ANQGSEA. V lost 8 bases to trimming and J lost 3 bases, with 13 bases between them. The CDR3: CSPNPVDYGYTF. The DNA for the CDR3 is TGCAGCCCGAACCCGGTTGACTATGGCTACACCTTC.

The sample holds a few counts of this clonotype. The chain is built from TRBV4-3 and TRBJ2-7; D unresolved. CDR1 and CDR2 (germline): LGHNA, YSLEER. V gave up 0 bases and J gave up 0 bases, with 12 bases separating them. This CDR3 is 16 amino acids long. DNA of the CDR3: TGCGCCAGCAGCCAAGATTCCGGTAGCTCCTCCTACGAGCAGTACTTC. It encodes CASSQDSGSSSYEQYF.

The J gene is TRBJ2-1, the V gene TRBV12-3 or TRBV12-4, with 11 bases that match TRBD2. This CDR3 spans 18 amino acids. CDR3 sequence: CTCSQRSGGESSYNEQFF. The CDR3 DNA sequence: TGTACCTGCAGTCAGCGTAGCGGGGGGGAAAGCTCCTACAATGAGCAGTTCTTC.

The sample holds a few counts of this clonotype. The CDR3 loop reads CASRAVLNTDTQYF. The DNA of the CDR3 is TGTGCCAGCCGGGCCGTTCTAAACACAGATACGCAGTATTTT. V gene TRBV12-3 or TRBV12-4 combines with J gene TRBJ2-3; D is unresolved. V shed 8 bases and J shed 2 bases, with 14 bases lying between them. This CDR3 has 14 amino acids.

This clonotype was observed a handful of times. CDR3: CATTRGFSGELFF. In nucleotides, the CDR3 is TGTGCCACCACTAGGGGGTTTAGCGGGGAGCTGTTTTTT. The rearrangement joins TRBV7-6 to TRBJ2-2; D is possibly TRBD1 (6 bases). CDR1 SGHVS and CDR2 FNYEAQ come from the germline V gene. The CDR3 consists of 13 residues. V was trimmed by 10 bases and J by 7 bases, leaving 16 bases between them.

In its sample, this clonotype was seen a few times. The chain recombines TRBV9 with TRBJ2-5; TRBD2 matches at 7 bases. Germline trimming cut 3 bases from V and 2 bases from J; bases unmatched to any gene: 7. The CDR3 contains 15 residues. Germline CDR1 reads SGDLS; CDR2 reads YYNGEE. CDR3 region: CASSAGLLHQETQYF. The CDR3 DNA is TGTGCCAGCAGCGCGGGACTACTCCATCAAGAGACCCAGTACTTC.

This clonotype was picked up a small number of times. This sequence joins TRBV6-2 or TRBV6-3 and TRBJ1-5; a possible D gene is TRBD1 (6 bases). V was shortened by 5 bases and J by 0 bases, with 14 bases between the two germline ends. The CDR3 length is 16 residues. Germline loops: CDR1 MNHEY, CDR2 SVGEGT. CDR3 sequence reads: CASSPGTPYSNQPQHF. The DNA for the CDR3 is TGTGCCAGCAGTCCCGGGACACCTTATAGCAATCAGCCCCAGCATTTT.

This clonotype came up a few times. V usage is TRBV10-3 and J usage is TRBJ2-7, with D perhaps given as TRBD1 or TRBD2 (7 bases each). The CDR3 consists of 16 residues. The germline V gene has CDR1 ENHRY and CDR2 SYGVKD. V was cut by 0 bases and J by 4 bases, with 16 bases left in between. Here the CDR3 DNA reads TGTGCCATCAGTGAGTCGAAGGCAGGGGGGGCATACGAGCAGTACTTC. Amino acid sequence: CAISESKAGGAYEQYF.

This chain uses TRBV19 with TRBJ2-3, with TRBD2 matching 7 bases. CDR1 is LNHDA and CDR2 is SQIVND in the germline V gene (reference sequence). The CDR3 consists of 15 residues. Trimming cost V 4 bases and J 2 bases; bases outside gene matches: 6. CDR3 region: CASSRRRESTDTQYF. CDR3 nucleotides: TGTGCCAGTAGTAGGAGGCGGGAGTCCACAGATACGCAGTATTTT.

This clonotype was found a few times. The gene calls are TRBV6-5 and TRBJ1-3, with 12 bases lining up with TRBD1. The V and J ends lost 2 bases and 8 bases, in that order; junction bases with no gene match: 4. CDR3 length equals 15 residues. Germline lookup yields CDR1 MNHEY and CDR2 SVGAGI. In nucleotides, the CDR3 is TGTGCCAGCAGTTACGGGACAGGGGGCATGTACACCATATATTTT. This codes for CASSYGTGGMYTIYF.

This clonotype was counted between two and nine times. The chain employs TRBV7-9 and TRBJ2-1; D gene unclear. Germline CDR1 SEHNR, CDR2 FQNEAQ (reference sequence). Trimming took 5 bases from V and 1 from J, leaving 15 bases between them. CDR3 size: 16 residues. This chain's CDR3 is CASSPPLRVSYNEQFF. CDR3 nucleotides: TGTGCCAGCAGCCCCCCTCTTCGGGTATCCTACAATGAGCAGTTCTTC.

The chain uses TRBV15 and TRBJ2-7; TRBD1 is a possible D gene (6 bases). Germline V gene data show CDR1 as LNHNV and CDR2 as YYDKDF (reference sequence). The ends were cut back, 4 bases at V and 0 bases at J, with 16 bases in the middle. The CDR3 has 16 residues. The CDR3 reads CATSTGPRDNSYEQYF. CDR3 nucleotide sequence: TGTGCCACCAGCACCGGCCCCCGGGACAACTCCTACGAGCAGTACTTC.

V and J are TRBV29-1 and TRBJ1-2; 9 bases fit TRBD1. The germline V gene has CDR1 SQVTM and CDR2 ANQGSEA. CDR3 length: 15 amino acids. V trimming: 4 bases; J trimming: 4 bases; junction bases outside the gene matches: 10. CDR3 amino acids: CSVAGPMDRGYGYTF. The CDR3 coding sequence is TGCAGCGTTGCAGGACCCATGGACAGGGGCTATGGCTACACCTTC.

The gene calls are TRBV20-1 and TRBJ2-1; possibly TRBD1 for D (5 bases). V dropped 4 bases and J dropped 6 bases, with 10 bases sitting between them. The CDR3 runs to 12 residues. Germline lookup yields CDR1 DFQATT and CDR2 SNEGSKA (reference sequence). CDR3 region: CSATPQGNEQFF. The DNA of the CDR3 is TGCAGTGCTACCCCTCAGGGCAATGAGCAGTTCTTC.

This chain uses TRBV14 with TRBJ2-7; D gene unclear. Germline V gene data show CDR1 as SGHDN and CDR2 as FVKESK. Trimming cost V 0 bases and J 2 bases, with 8 bases left between them. CDR3 length equals 14 residues. The CDR3 region is CASSQDDIPYEQYF. CDR3 nucleotides: TGTGCCAGCAGCCAAGATGACATCCCCTACGAGCAGTACTTC. Variable domain in full (rest from reference TRBV14 and TRBJ2-7): EAGVTQFPSHSVIEKGQTVTLRCDPISGHDNLYWYRRVMGKEIKFLLHFVKESKQDESGMPNNRFLAERTGGTYSTLKVQPAELEDSGVYFCASSQDDIPYEQYFGPGTRLTVT.

This clonotype was seen more than once but under ten times. The chain links TRBV4-1 to TRBJ2-2, with 9 bases identical to TRBD2. CDR1 and CDR2 (germline): MGHRA, YSYEKL. V trimming: 1 base; J trimming: 7 bases; junction bases outside the gene matches: 10. This CDR3 spans 17 amino acids. The chain's CDR3 is CASSQGPAGGGNGELFF. CDR3 coding DNA: TGCGCCAGCAGCCAAGGGCCAGCGGGAGGAGGAAACGGGGAGCTGTTTTTT.

This clonotype has a count of ten or more. V usage is TRBV29-1 and J usage is TRBJ1-1, with TRBD1 as a possible D gene (5 bases). Trimming stripped 4 bases from V and 2 bases from J, with 17 bases between. Germline CDR1 and CDR2: SQVTM and ANQGSEA. The CDR3 is 15 amino acids. CDR3 residues: CSVGGTATTNTEAFF. The CDR3 nucleotides read TGCAGCGTTGGGGGGACGGCCACTACCAACACTGAAGCTTTCTTT. Complete variable domain (other parts from reference TRBV29-1 and TRBJ1-1): SAVISQKPSRDICQRGTSLTIQCQVDSQVTMMFWYRQQPGQSLTLIATANQGSEATYESGFVIDKFPISRPNLTFSTLTVSNMSPEDSSIYLCSVGGTATTNTEAFFGQGTRLTVV.

The V call is TRBV7-2, the J call TRBJ1-4; weak D call: TRBD1 (5 bases). The CDR3 runs 14 residues. The V end lost 0 bases, the J end lost 8 bases, and 10 bases lay between the germline ends. Germline V gene sequence: CDR1 SGHTA, CDR2 FQGNSA. The CDR3 sequence is CASSLAGVGEKLFF. CDR3 nucleotide sequence: TGTGCCAGCAGCTTAGCAGGGGTTGGCGAAAAACTGTTTTTT.

This clonotype was seen only a few times. This chain connects TRBV20-1 to TRBJ1-2; D may be TRBD1 (6 bases). CDR1 and CDR2 from the germline V gene are DFQATT and SNEGSKA (reference sequence). This CDR3 region has 19 residues. The chain's CDR3 is CSPIHLNPEFRGPPSGYTF. DNA for the CDR3: TGCAGCCCTATTCACCTAAATCCAGAATTCAGGGGCCCTCCGAGTGGCTACACCTTC.

The chain employs TRBV9 and TRBJ1-6; D is unclear. This CDR3 contains 13 residues. V was cut by 2 bases and J by 10 bases, with 10 bases left in between. CDR1 SGDLS and CDR2 YYNGEE come from the germline V gene. The CDR3 DNA is TGTGCCAGCAGCGTCCTCCTACGGTCACCCCTCCACTTT. As protein: CASSVLLRSPLHF.

This clonotype was seen more than once but under ten times. This chain connects TRBV20-1 to TRBJ2-3; D possibly corresponds to TRBD2 (5 bases). The V gene's germline CDR1 is DFQATT and CDR2 SNEGSKA (reference sequence). V shed 2 bases and J shed 6 bases, with 18 bases lying between them. CDR3 size: 15 residues. CDR3 residues: CSARPRSGRRDTQYF. The CDR3 nucleotides read TGCAGTGCTAGACCGCGGAGCGGCCGACGGGATACGCAGTATTTT.

The table lists this clonotype with a few counts. This chain links TRBV9 with TRBJ1-5, with a weak D call TRBD1 (5 bases). Trimming removed 4 bases from V and 5 bases from J, with 10 bases in between. Germline assignment: CDR1 SGDLS and CDR2 YYNGEE. The CDR3 loop spans 13 amino acids. For the CDR3, the DNA is TGTGCCAGCAGCCGGGGGAACCATCAGCCCCAGCATTTT. Its protein product is CASSRGNHQPQHF.

This clonotype was counted between two and nine times. The V call is TRBV3-1, the J call TRBJ2-1, with 7 bases aligning to TRBD1. Trimming took 5 bases from V and 3 from J; bases not matched to a gene: 4. The CDR3 has 14 amino acids. CDR1 is LGHDT and CDR2 is YNNKEL in the germline V gene (reference sequence). The CDR3 coding sequence is TGTGCCAGCAGCGGGGACAGTTTCTACAATGAGCAGTTCTTC. Encoded protein: CASSGDSFYNEQFF.